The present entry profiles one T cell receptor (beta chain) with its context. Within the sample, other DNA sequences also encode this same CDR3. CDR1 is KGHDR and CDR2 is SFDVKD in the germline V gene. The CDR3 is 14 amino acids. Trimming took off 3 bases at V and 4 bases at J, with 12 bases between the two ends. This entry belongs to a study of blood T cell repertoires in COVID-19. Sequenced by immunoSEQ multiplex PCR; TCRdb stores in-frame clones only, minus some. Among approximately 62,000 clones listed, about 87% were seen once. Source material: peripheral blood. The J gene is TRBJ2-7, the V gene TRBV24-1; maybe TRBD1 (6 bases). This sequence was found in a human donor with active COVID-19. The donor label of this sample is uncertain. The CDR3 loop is CATSDGTSSYEQYF. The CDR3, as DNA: TGTGCCACCAGTGATGGGACAAGCTCTTACGAGCAGTACTTC.